This TCR beta chain was obtained from a study of blood T cell repertoires in COVID-19. In the study overall: From the United States, Italy and Spain came samples of acute and convalescent COVID-19. Sources were T cells, B-cell-depleted T cells, or PBMCs; the material itself was cDNA or gDNA.

CDR1 and CDR2 (germline): MNHEY, SMNVEV (reference sequence). Trimming removed 3 bases from V and 2 bases from J, with 10 bases in between. The CDR3 has 14 amino acids. Followed longitudinally, the Seattle patients had been enrolled during active infection. Original methodology: Amplified reference gene primers provided the basis for estimating nucleated cell counts. Data came from immunoSEQ multiplex PCR; TCRdb stores just in-frame clones and leaves some out. The V and J calls and clone size are taken from that table; D and trimming were inferred from the DNA. Of about 200,000 clones in the sample, roughly 94% were seen once.

The V gene is TRBV27, the J gene TRBJ1-2, with D unresolved. The TCR sequence derives from a man younger than 40 with COVID-19, enrolled during active disease. The sample comprised peripheral blood. CDR3 residues: CASSLSLQNYGYTF. In nucleotides, the CDR3 is TGTGCCAGCAGTTTGAGTTTGCAAAACTATGGCTACACCTTC.